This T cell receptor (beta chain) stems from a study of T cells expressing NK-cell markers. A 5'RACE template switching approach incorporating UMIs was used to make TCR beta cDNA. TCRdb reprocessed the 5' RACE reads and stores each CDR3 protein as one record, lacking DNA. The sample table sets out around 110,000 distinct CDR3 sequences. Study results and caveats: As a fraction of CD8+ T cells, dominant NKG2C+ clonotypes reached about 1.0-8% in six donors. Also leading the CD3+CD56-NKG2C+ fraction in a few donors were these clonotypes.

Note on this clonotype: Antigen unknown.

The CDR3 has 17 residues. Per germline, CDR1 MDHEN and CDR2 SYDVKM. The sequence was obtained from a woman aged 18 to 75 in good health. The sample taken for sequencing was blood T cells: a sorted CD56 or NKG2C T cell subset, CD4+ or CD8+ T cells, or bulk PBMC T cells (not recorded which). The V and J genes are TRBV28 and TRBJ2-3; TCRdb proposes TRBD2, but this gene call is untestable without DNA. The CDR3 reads CASSLRLAGGSTDTQYF.